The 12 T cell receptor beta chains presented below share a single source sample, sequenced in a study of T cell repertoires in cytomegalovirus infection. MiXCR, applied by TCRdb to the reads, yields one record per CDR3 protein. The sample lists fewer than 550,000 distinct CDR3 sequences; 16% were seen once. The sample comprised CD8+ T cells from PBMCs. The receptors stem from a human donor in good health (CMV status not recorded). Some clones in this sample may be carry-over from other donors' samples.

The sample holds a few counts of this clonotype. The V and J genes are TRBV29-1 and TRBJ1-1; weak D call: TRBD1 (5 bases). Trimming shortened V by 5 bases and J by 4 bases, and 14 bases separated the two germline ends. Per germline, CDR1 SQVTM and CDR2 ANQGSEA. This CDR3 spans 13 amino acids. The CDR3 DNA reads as TGCAGCGTTCCCCTGGCAGGGCTCACTGAAGCTTTCTTT. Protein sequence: CSVPLAGLTEAFF.

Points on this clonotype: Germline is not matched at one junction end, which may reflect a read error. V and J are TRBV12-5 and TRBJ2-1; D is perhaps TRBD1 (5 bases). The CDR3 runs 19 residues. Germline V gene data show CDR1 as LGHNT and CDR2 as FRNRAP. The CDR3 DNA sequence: TGTGCTAGTGTTTTGTTATCGGTAATAGGGGCCGTCCCCTACAATGAGCAGTTTTTC. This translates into CASVLLSVIGAVPYNEQFF.

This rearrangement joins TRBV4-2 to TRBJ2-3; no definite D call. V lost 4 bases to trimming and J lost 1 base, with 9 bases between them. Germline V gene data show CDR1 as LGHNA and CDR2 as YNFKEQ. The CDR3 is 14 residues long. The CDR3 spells CASSRDKGTDTQYF. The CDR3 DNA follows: TGTGCCAGCAGCCGTGATAAGGGCACAGATACGCAGTATTTT.

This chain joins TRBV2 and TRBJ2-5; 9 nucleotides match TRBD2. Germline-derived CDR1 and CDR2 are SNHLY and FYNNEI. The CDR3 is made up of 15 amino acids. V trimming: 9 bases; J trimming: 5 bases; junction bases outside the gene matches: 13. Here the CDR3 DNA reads TGTGCCAGTATGGAGGGCGGGGGGGCCGTGGAGACCCAGTACTTC. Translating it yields CASMEGGGAVETQYF.

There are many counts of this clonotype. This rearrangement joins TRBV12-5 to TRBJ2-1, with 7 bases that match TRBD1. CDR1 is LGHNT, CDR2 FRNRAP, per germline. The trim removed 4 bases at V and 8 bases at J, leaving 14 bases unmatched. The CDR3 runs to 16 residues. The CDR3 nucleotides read TGTGCTAGTGGTTCCGAACCCGACAGGGTGATCGATGAGCAGTTCTTC. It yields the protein CASGSEPDRVIDEQFF.

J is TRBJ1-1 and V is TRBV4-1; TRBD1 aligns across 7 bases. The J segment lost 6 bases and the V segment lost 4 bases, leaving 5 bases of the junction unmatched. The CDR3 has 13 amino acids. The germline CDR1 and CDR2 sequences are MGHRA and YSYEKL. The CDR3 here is CASSLRGPAEAFF. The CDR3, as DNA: TGCGCCAGCAGCCTGAGGGGGCCGGCTGAAGCTTTCTTT.

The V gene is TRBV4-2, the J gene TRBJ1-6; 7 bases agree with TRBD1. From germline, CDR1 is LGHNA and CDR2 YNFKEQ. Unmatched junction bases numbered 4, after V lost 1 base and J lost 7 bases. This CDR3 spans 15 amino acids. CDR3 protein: CASSQADRRNSPLHF. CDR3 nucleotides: TGTGCCAGCAGCCAAGCGGACAGGCGGAATTCACCCCTCCACTTT.

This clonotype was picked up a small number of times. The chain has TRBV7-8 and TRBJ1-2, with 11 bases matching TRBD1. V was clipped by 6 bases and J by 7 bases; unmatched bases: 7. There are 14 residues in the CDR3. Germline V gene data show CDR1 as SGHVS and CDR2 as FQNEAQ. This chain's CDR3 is CASSSDRGLSGYTF. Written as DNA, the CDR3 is TGTGCCAGCAGTTCGGACAGGGGGCTTAGTGGCTACACCTTC.

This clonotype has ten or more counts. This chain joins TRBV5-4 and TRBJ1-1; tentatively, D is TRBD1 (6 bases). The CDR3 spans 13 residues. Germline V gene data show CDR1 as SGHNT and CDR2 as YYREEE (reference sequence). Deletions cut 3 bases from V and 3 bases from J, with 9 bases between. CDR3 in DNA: TGTGCCAGCAGCTGGACAGAGTACACTGAAGCTTTCTTT. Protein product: CASSWTEYTEAFF.

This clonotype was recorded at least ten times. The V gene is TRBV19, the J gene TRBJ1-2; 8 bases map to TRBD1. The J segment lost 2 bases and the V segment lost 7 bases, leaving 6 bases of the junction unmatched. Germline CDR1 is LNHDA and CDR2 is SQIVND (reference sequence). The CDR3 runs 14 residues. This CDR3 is CASNPGGYNYGYTF. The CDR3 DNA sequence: TGTGCCAGTAACCCAGGGGGCTACAACTATGGCTACACCTTC.

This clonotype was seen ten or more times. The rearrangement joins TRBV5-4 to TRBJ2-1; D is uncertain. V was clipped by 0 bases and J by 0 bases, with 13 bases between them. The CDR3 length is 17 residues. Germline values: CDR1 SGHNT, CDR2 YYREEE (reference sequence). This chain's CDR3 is CASSLGPSHPSYNEQFF. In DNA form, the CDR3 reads TGTGCCAGCAGCTTGGGGCCTTCCCACCCCTCCTACAATGAGCAGTTCTTC.

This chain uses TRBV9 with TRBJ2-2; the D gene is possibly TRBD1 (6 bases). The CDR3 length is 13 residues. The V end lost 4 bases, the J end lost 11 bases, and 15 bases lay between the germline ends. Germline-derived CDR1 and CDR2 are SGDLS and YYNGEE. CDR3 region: CASSIGQKSELFF. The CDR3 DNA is TGTGCCAGCAGCATCGGACAGAAGAGCGAGCTGTTTTTT.